This TCR beta chain was sequenced in a study of blood T cell repertoires in COVID-19. Study-wide context: Acute and convalescent COVID-19 specimens originated in the United States, Italy and Spain. PBMCs, B-cell-depleted T cells, or T cells provided the cDNA or gDNA that made up the material.

This clone was seen once. The V gene lost 7 bases and the J gene lost 2 bases, with 12 bases spanning the gap. This CDR3 has 14 amino acids. The germline gives CDR1 LNHDA, CDR2 SQIVND (reference sequence). Original processing notes: Researchers report that nucleated cell counts were estimated from reference gene primer amplification. The method was immunoSEQ multiplex PCR; TCRdb's version includes in-frame clones alone and lacks a portion of them. That table furnishes V, J and clone size, whereas the DNA furnished D and trimming. The data contain 150,000 to 200,000 clones, 70% to 90% of them singletons.

V is TRBV19 and J is TRBJ1-5; no firm D call. The TCR was taken from a man between 45 and 60 years old who had recovered from COVID-19. Input material: peripheral blood. The CDR3 spells CASIAQNGNQPQHF. The CDR3 bases are TGTGCCAGTATTGCCCAGAATGGCAATCAGCCCCAGCATTTT.